These 10 T cell receptor beta chains originate from one sample sequenced in a study of blood T cell repertoires in COVID-19. TCRdb's copy holds only in-frame clones and misses some; the assay was immunoSEQ multiplex PCR. The sample contains under 60,000 clones, approximately 88% of which appear only once. The sample comprised peripheral blood. These receptor sequences come from a human donor with active COVID-19. The donor label of this sample is uncertain.

V and J are TRBV6-4 and TRBJ1-1; 9 positions agree with TRBD1. Germline lookup yields CDR1 MRHNA and CDR2 SNTAGT. Trimming cost V 6 bases and J 7 bases; bases outside gene matches: 15. The CDR3 sequence is 16 residues long. The CDR3 reads CASRQPGQGWEVEAFF. The CDR3 DNA follows: TGTGCCAGCAGACAACCCGGACAGGGGTGGGAGGTTGAAGCTTTCTTT.

This chain links TRBV11-3 with TRBJ2-7, with TRBD1 identical over 9 bases. CDR1 and CDR2 (germline): SGHNT, YENEEA. Trimming cost V 0 bases and J 2 bases; bases outside gene matches: 11. This CDR3 comprises 18 residues. As DNA, the CDR3 is TGTGCCAGCAGCTTAGAGATGCTGGGCGGACAGGGGACCTACGAGCAGTACTTC. Encoded protein: CASSLEMLGGQGTYEQYF.

J is TRBJ2-3 and V is TRBV5-4; D is unresolved. V lost 3 bases to trimming and J lost 1 base, with 12 bases between them. In germline, CDR1 is SGHNT, CDR2 YYREEE (reference sequence). CDR3 size: 15 residues. The CDR3, as DNA: TGTGCCAGCAGCTCGGGTCTGGTTCGCACAGATACGCAGTATTTT. This sequence encodes CASSSGLVRTDTQYF. The variable domain in full, completed from reference TRBV5-4 and TRBJ2-3, reads ETGVTQSPTHLIKTRGQQVTLRCSSQSGHNTVSWYQQALGQGPQFIFQYYREEENGRGNFPPRFSGLQFPNYSSELNVNALELDDSALYLCASSSGLVRTDTQYFGPGTRLTVL.

The chain joins TRBV11-2 to TRBJ1-1; 8 bases line up with TRBD1. The junction had 8 bases not matched to a gene; V was cut back by 1 base and J by 4 bases. The CDR3 runs to 16 residues. The germline gives CDR1 SGHAT, CDR2 FQNNGV. Here the CDR3 reads CASSLGQGALFTEAFF. Here the CDR3 DNA reads TGTGCCAGCAGCTTAGGGCAGGGGGCTTTGTTCACTGAAGCTTTCTTT.

The J gene is TRBJ2-1, the V gene TRBV24-1, with D possibly being TRBD1 (5 bases). This CDR3 is built from 15 residues. Germline values: CDR1 KGHDR, CDR2 SFDVKD. The V end lost 5 bases, the J end lost 0 bases, and 10 bases lay between the germline ends. CDR3 amino acids: CATSAGPSSYNEQFF. The CDR3 DNA reads as TGTGCCACCAGTGCAGGGCCGAGCTCCTACAATGAGCAGTTCTTC.

The chain has TRBV5-1 and TRBJ1-1; 7 bases line up with TRBD1. After removal of 5 bases from V and 10 bases from J, the junction contained 20 bases not matched to a gene. CDR3 length equals 16 residues. CDR1 SGHRS and CDR2 YFSETQ come from the germline V gene. The CDR3 is CASRPGDSTALFRAFF. The CDR3 DNA follows: TGCGCCAGCAGACCAGGGGACAGCACCGCCCTGTTTAGAGCTTTCTTT. The entire variable domain, with the rest obtained from reference TRBV5-1 and TRBJ1-1, is as follows: KAGVTQTPRYLIKTRGQQVTLSCSPISGHRSVSWYQQTPGQGLQFLFEYFSETQRNKGNFPGRFSGRQFSNSRSEMNVSTLELGDSALYLCASRPGDSTALFRAFFGQGTRLTVV.

The chain carries TRBV28 and TRBJ2-2, with 9 bases identical to TRBD1. CDR1 MDHEN and CDR2 SYDVKM come from the germline V gene. The junction had 5 bases not matched to a gene; V was cut back by 3 bases and J by 6 bases. The CDR3 contains 15 residues. CDR3 sequence: CASSLFGQGSGELFF. DNA of the CDR3: TGTGCCAGCAGTTTGTTCGGACAGGGGTCCGGGGAGCTGTTTTTT.

The chain combines TRBV4-1 with TRBJ1-2; D not certain. The germline V gene has CDR1 MGHRA and CDR2 YSYEKL. The CDR3 is 13 amino acids. Trimming removed 6 bases at V and 2 bases at J, with 10 bases between. CDR3 DNA sequence: TGCGCCAGCAGTCTGCTCGGGAACTATGGCTACACCTTC. Residues: CASSLLGNYGYTF.

The CDR3 nucleotides read TGTGCCAGCAGCCAAGACGGACAGGAGACCTATGGCTACACCTTC. Encoded protein: CASSQDGQETYGYTF. The V gene is TRBV4-2, the J gene TRBJ1-2, with 7 bases lining up with TRBD1. Germline V gene sequence: CDR1 LGHNA, CDR2 YNFKEQ. After removal of 0 bases from V and 4 bases from J, the junction contained 5 bases not matched to a gene. This CDR3 has 15 residues.

This clone has a single count. V is TRBV19 and J is TRBJ1-2, with 7 bases lining up with TRBD1. The germline CDR1 and CDR2 sequences are LNHDA and SQIVND (reference sequence). This CDR3 has 14 residues. The V gene end was trimmed by 3 bases and the J gene end by 4 bases; junction bases not matched to a gene: 5. The CDR3 here is CASSISPGGYGYTF. DNA of the CDR3: TGTGCCAGTAGTATTTCCCCAGGGGGCTATGGCTACACCTTC.